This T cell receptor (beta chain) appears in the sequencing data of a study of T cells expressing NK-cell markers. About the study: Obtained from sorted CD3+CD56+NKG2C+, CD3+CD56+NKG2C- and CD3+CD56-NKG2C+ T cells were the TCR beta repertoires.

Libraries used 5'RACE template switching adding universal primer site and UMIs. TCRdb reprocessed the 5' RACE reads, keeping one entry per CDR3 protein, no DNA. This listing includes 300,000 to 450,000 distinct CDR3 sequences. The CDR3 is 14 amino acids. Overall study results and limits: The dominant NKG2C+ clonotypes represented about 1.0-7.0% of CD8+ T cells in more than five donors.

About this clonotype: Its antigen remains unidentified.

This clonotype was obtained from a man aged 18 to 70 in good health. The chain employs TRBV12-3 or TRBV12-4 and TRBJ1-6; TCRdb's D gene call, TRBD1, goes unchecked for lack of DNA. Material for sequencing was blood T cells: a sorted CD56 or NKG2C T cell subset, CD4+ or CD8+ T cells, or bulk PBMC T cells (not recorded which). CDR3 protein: CASSFGGRNSPLHF.